This TCR beta chain was sequenced in a study of regulatory T cells in long-lasting Graves disease. Regarding time point: newly diagnosed GD, antithyroid drugs for less than 3 months. Preparation of the TCR library used RNA extracted from PBMCs. The peripheral blood volume drawn was around 10 milliliters, and it was collected into EDTA tubes. Findings and limits, study-wide: Repertoires from persistent disease leaned toward TRBV28, TRBJ1-2 and TRBJ2-5.

The CDR3 runs 14 residues. The germline gives CDR1 WSHSY, CDR2 SAAADI. V dropped 6 bases and J dropped 3; count of bases not matched to a gene: 5. The authors built TCR beta libraries using iRepertoire HTBI primers and Arm-PCR of CDR3 regions. Original processing methods: Detected in the samples were just over 60 TRBV and 14 TRBJ segments. One entry per CDR3 protein, called by TCRdb with MiXCR from the multiplex PCR reads. It is TCRdb's table, rather than the study itself, that gives the V and J calls and clone size. The table has about 200,000 distinct CDR3 sequences, about 16% seen once. Points on this clonotype: Its antigen remains unknown.

J is TRBJ1-5 and V is TRBV10-2; 7 positions match TRBD1. The sequencing here drew on peripheral blood mononuclear cells (PBMCs), taken at new diagnosis, from a patient treated with antithyroid drugs. The clonotype comes from a female donor with Graves disease. The CDR3 sequence is CASRTTGLNQPQHF. CDR3 sequence (DNA): TGCGCCAGCAGGACGACAGGGCTCAATCAGCCCCAGCATTTT.